Presented here are 6 T cell receptor beta chains from one specimen sequenced in a study of early T cells in non-severe SARS-CoV-2 infection. TCRdb itself ran the 5' RACE reads through MiXCR, one entry per CDR3 protein. The repertoire holds more than 55,000 distinct CDR3 sequences, with 8.5% to 10% as singletons. Material for sequencing was whole blood. These receptors were taken from an adult who was a healthcare worker with PCR-confirmed SARS-CoV-2 infection or an uninfected control (not recorded which).

V usage is TRBV9 and J usage is TRBJ2-5; TRBD1 matches at 12 bases. The germline CDR1 and CDR2 sequences are SGDLS and YYNGEE. Trimming at V came to 2 bases and at J to 6 bases, leaving 5 bases not matched to a gene. CDR3 length: 15 residues. CDR3 nucleotide sequence: TGTGCCAGCAGCGTTGGGACAGGGGGCATGAAGACCCAGTACTTC. It translates to CASSVGTGGMKTQYF.

This clonotype is medium-sized in the sample. This chain joins TRBV5-6 and TRBJ2-7; no firm D call. Germline CDR1 and CDR2: SGHDT and YYEEEE. V lost 2 bases and J 3 bases, leaving 12 bases between the germline ends. CDR3 length: 14 residues. The CDR3 DNA reads TGTGCCAGCAGCTTACTTTCAGGCCTCTACGAGCAGTACTTC. As protein: CASSLLSGLYEQYF.

This clonotype was counted between two and nine times. The rearrangement joins TRBV10-3 to TRBJ2-5, with D perhaps TRBD1 (6 bases). Trimming took off 2 bases at V and 5 bases at J, with 9 bases between the two ends. Germline CDR1 and CDR2: ENHRY and SYGVKD. This CDR3 is 13 amino acids long. The CDR3 loop is CAISETGSETQYF. The CDR3 DNA follows: TGTGCCATCAGTGAGACAGGGAGCGAGACCCAGTACTTC.

This chain uses TRBV12-3 or TRBV12-4 with TRBJ2-7; no firm D call. V lost 0 bases to trimming and J lost 2 bases, with 5 bases between them. The CDR3 length is 13 residues. The CDR3 here is CASSLARPYEQYF. CDR3 coding DNA: TGTGCCAGCAGTTTAGCCCGACCCTACGAGCAGTACTTC.

With respect to this clonotype: Since a much larger clone is just one base distant, this may be a read error. The CDR3 bases are TGTGCCAGCAGCTTAGAGACAGTAAAGCACTTC. Protein product: CASSLETVKHF. The rearrangement uses TRBV7-6 and TRBJ2-5; maybe TRBD1 (5 bases). This CDR3 is 11 amino acids long. Germline loops: CDR1 SGHVS, CDR2 FNYEAQ.

V and J are TRBV7-8 and TRBJ1-1, with a weak D call TRBD1 (5 bases). The CDR3 has 13 residues. Germline lookup yields CDR1 SGHVS and CDR2 FQNEAQ. V shed 4 bases and J shed 10 bases, with 16 bases lying between them. CDR3 DNA: TGTGCCAGCAGCTCCTCCGCTCAGAGGGGAGCTTTCTTT. The encoded protein is CASSSSAQRGAFF.